What follows are 20 T cell receptor beta chains derived from one specimen sequenced in a study of blood T cell repertoires in COVID-19. Profiled with immunoSEQ multiplex PCR; TCRdb holds only in-frame clones, not every one. The repertoire includes approximately 200,000 clones, about 85% of them detected once, and 10% to 14% sits in the top ten. The specimen sequenced was PBMCs or T cells enriched from blood (not recorded which). The source is a man under 40 who had recovered from COVID-19.

The V and J genes are TRBV4-2 and TRBJ2-7; 8 nucleotides agree with TRBD2. V shed 2 bases and J 7 bases; nucleotides not matched to a gene: 19. CDR3 length: 18 residues. Germline V gene sequence: CDR1 LGHNA, CDR2 YNFKEQ. The CDR3 nucleotides read TGTGCCAGCAGCCAATTACCGCCATTTGCCCCCACGGGAGGGGAGCAGTACTTC. This codes for CASSQLPPFAPTGGEQYF.

The genes are TRBV6-5 and TRBJ2-7; tentative D call: TRBD1 (6 bases). The V gene lost 5 bases and the J gene lost 6 bases, with 17 bases spanning the gap. Germline loops: CDR1 MNHEY, CDR2 SVGAGI. The CDR3 extends over 14 amino acids. CDR3 protein: CASSPQGSPFEQYF. The CDR3 DNA is TGTGCCAGCAGTCCGCAGGGGTCCCCCTTCGAGCAGTACTTC.

The rearrangement joins TRBV5-1 to TRBJ2-1; a possible D gene is TRBD1 (6 bases). Germline loops: CDR1 SGHRS, CDR2 YFSETQ. The CDR3 consists of 13 residues. V gave up 0 bases and J gave up 7 bases, with 8 bases separating them. This chain's CDR3 is CASSLDRANEQFF. The CDR3 nucleotides are TGCGCCAGCAGCTTGGACAGGGCGAATGAGCAGTTCTTC.

J is TRBJ1-4 and V is TRBV12-3 or TRBV12-4; the D gene is possibly TRBD1 (5 bases). CDR3 size: 12 residues. Between the trimmed V and J ends, which lost 3 bases and 10 bases, there was a span of 9 bases. The CDR3 reads CASSFSGGKLFF. CDR3 DNA: TGTGCCAGCAGTTTTTCCGGGGGAAAACTGTTTTTT.

The chain joins TRBV5-5 to TRBJ1-2; 7 bases fit TRBD1. Losses at the gene ends were 2 bases for V and 4 bases for J; bases not matched to a gene: 5. The CDR3 consists of 14 residues. Per the germline V gene, CDR1 is SGHKS and CDR2 is YYEKEE (reference sequence). The CDR3 DNA follows: TGTGCCAGCAGCTTTTCCGACAGGGCCTATGGCTACACCTTC. Translated, it gives CASSFSDRAYGYTF.

The chain joins TRBV5-5 to TRBJ1-5; no reliable D call. CDR3 size: 15 residues. Germline V gives CDR1 SGHKS, CDR2 YYEKEE (reference sequence). Trimming stripped 3 bases from V and 2 bases from J, with 12 bases between. This chain's CDR3 is CASSSGVIGNQPQHF. CDR3 DNA: TGTGCCAGCAGCTCTGGAGTGATTGGCAATCAGCCCCAGCATTTT.

The genes are TRBV3-1 (or the pseudogene TRBV3-2) and TRBJ2-5; TRBD2 aligns across 8 bases. With V trimmed by 1 base and J by 9 bases, 10 bases remained unmatched. This CDR3 spans 15 amino acids. Germline V CDR1 and CDR2: LGHDT, YNNKEL (reference sequence). CDR3 sequence (DNA): TGTGCCAGCAGCCAAGGGACTAGCCCGATTCTGCCCCAGTACTTC. Translation: CASSQGTSPILPQYF.

This clone has just a few counts. The gene calls are TRBV19 and TRBJ2-7, with 12 bases matching TRBD1. The CDR3 loop spans 14 amino acids. Germline lookup yields CDR1 LNHDA and CDR2 SQIVND (reference sequence). The trim removed 6 bases at V and 6 bases at J, leaving 6 bases unmatched. CDR3: CASSPGTGGFEQYF. In DNA form, the CDR3 reads TGTGCCAGTAGCCCCGGGACAGGGGGCTTCGAGCAGTACTTC.

The chain carries TRBV4-1 and TRBJ1-1, with a tentative D call TRBD1 (6 bases). Germline lookup yields CDR1 MGHRA and CDR2 YSYEKL. V shed 6 bases and J shed 6 bases, with 20 bases lying between them. The CDR3 consists of 15 residues. CDR3 loop: CASRQGLIPIAEAFF. In nucleotides, the CDR3 is TGCGCCAGCAGACAGGGCTTAATCCCTATCGCTGAAGCTTTCTTT.

The rearrangement joins TRBV3-1 (or the pseudogene TRBV3-2) to TRBJ2-5, with D maybe TRBD1 (6 bases). In germline, CDR1 is LGHDT, CDR2 YNNKEL (reference sequence). V was clipped by 4 bases and J by 5 bases, with 8 bases between them. The CDR3 runs 12 residues. The CDR3 sequence is CASSPRGETQYF. CDR3 bases: TGTGCCAGCAGCCCTAGGGGGGAGACCCAGTACTTC.

The rearrangement joins TRBV11-2 to TRBJ1-1, with D tentatively TRBD1 (5 bases). CDR3 length: 14 amino acids. V was pared by 5 bases and J by 7 bases, with 17 bases between. Looked up from germline, CDR1 is SGHAT and CDR2 is FQNNGV. CDR3 in amino acids: CASSRTRQPFEAFF. CDR3 in DNA: TGTGCCAGCAGCCGCACTCGACAGCCCTTTGAAGCTTTCTTT. The entire variable domain, with the rest obtained from reference TRBV11-2 and TRBJ1-1, is as follows: EAGVAQSPRYKIIEKRQSVAFWCNPISGHATLYWYQQILGQGPKLLIQFQNNGVVDDSQLPKDRFSAERLKGVDSTLKIQPAKLEDSAVYLCASSRTRQPFEAFFGQGTRLTVV.

The sample holds a few counts of this clone. The chain uses TRBV2 and TRBJ1-2; no firm D call. In germline, CDR1 is SNHLY, CDR2 FYNNEI. V was trimmed by 0 bases and J by 2 bases, leaving 7 bases between them. CDR3 length: 14 amino acids. The CDR3 here is CASSEARKNYGYTF. Written as DNA, the CDR3 is TGTGCCAGCAGTGAAGCGCGAAAAAACTATGGCTACACCTTC.

This chain joins TRBV20-1 and TRBJ2-7; TRBD2 agrees at 8 bases. The CDR3 has 13 residues. Germline CDR1 and CDR2: DFQATT and SNEGSKA (reference sequence). V dropped 3 bases and J dropped 6; count of bases not matched to a gene: 7. The CDR3 DNA sequence: TGCAGTGCTAGTCGAGCGGGAGAAGGCGAGCAGTACTTC. Translating it yields CSASRAGEGEQYF.

CDR3 in DNA: TGTGCCAGCAGCCGACAGGGGGCACGTGGTACTGAAGCTTTCTTT. Translation: CASSRQGARGTEAFF. V is TRBV3-1 (or the pseudogene TRBV3-2) and J is TRBJ1-1; 10 bases are shared with TRBD1. V trimming: 4 bases; J trimming: 5 bases; junction bases outside the gene matches: 7. Looked up from germline, CDR1 is LGHDT and CDR2 is YNNKEL (reference sequence). There are 15 residues in the CDR3.

This chain uses TRBV28 with TRBJ2-4, with a weak D call TRBD2 (5 bases). Trimming removed 1 base from V and 0 bases from J, with 16 bases in between. CDR1 and CDR2 from the germline V gene are MDHEN and SYDVKM. The CDR3 loop spans 18 amino acids. CDR3 sequence: CASSLLIGNTLAKNIQYF. The CDR3 nucleotides are TGTGCCAGCAGTTTATTGATCGGGAACACCCTAGCCAAAAACATTCAGTACTTC.

The chain recombines TRBV10-1 with TRBJ2-3; TRBD1 matches at 7 bases. This CDR3 region has 16 residues. Germline V gene data show CDR1 as WNHNN and CDR2 as SYGVQD (reference sequence). J gave up 2 bases and V 6 bases, and 11 bases lay outside the gene matches. Here the CDR3 reads CASSGPQGDNTDTQYF. The CDR3 DNA sequence: TGCGCCAGCAGCGGACCCCAGGGGGATAACACAGATACGCAGTATTTT.

This clone appeared a single time. The chain joins TRBV18 to TRBJ1-1; D perhaps matches TRBD1 (6 bases). The CDR3 spans 15 residues. CDR1 is KGHSH, CDR2 LQKENI, per germline. Trimming took 4 bases from V and 4 from J, leaving 16 bases between them. CDR3 sequence reads: CASSLTGSGVTEAFF. For the CDR3, the DNA is TGTGCCAGCTCACTTACAGGGTCTGGGGTCACTGAAGCTTTCTTT. Full variable domain (missing parts from reference TRBV18 and TRBJ1-1): NAGVMQNPRHLVRRRGQEARLRCSPMKGHSHVYWYRQLPEEGLKFMVYLQKENIIDESGMPKERFSAEFPKEGPSILRIQQVVRGDSAAYFCASSLTGSGVTEAFFGQGTRLTVV.

Turning to this clone: Other DNA sequences in this sample translate to the same CDR3. The DNA of the CDR3 is TGTGCCAGCAGCCAACAGGGTAGCAATCAGCCCCAGCATTTT. Translation gives CASSQQGSNQPQHF. The V call is TRBV7-9, the J call TRBJ1-5; a weak D match, TRBD1 (6 bases). Germline V gene sequence: CDR1 SEHNR, CDR2 FQNEAQ (reference sequence). V was clipped by 5 bases and J by 0 bases, with 8 bases between them. The CDR3 has 14 amino acids.

For the CDR3, the DNA is TGTGCCAGCAGCCAATTTACAGGCACCGGGGAGCTGTTTTTT. This translates into CASSQFTGTGELFF. This rearrangement joins TRBV3-1 (or the pseudogene TRBV3-2) to TRBJ2-2, with D perhaps TRBD1 (5 bases). The CDR3 contains 14 residues. Between the trimmed V and J ends, which lost 2 bases and 4 bases, there was a span of 8 bases. Germline lookup yields CDR1 LGHDT and CDR2 YNNKEL (reference sequence).

This chain links TRBV7-8 with TRBJ1-5; D possibly corresponds to TRBD1 (6 bases). The germline V and J ends were trimmed by 5 bases and 0 bases, with 14 bases remaining between them. This CDR3 comprises 16 residues. Germline CDR1 and CDR2: SGHVS and FQNEAQ. The CDR3 loop is CASSTNRVYSNQPQHF. CDR3 sequence (DNA): TGTGCCAGCAGCACAAACAGGGTTTATAGCAATCAGCCCCAGCATTTT.